This TCR beta chain was recovered during a study of blood T cell repertoires in COVID-19. Study summary: The samples span acute and convalescent COVID-19 from the United States, Italy and Spain. From T cells, B-cell-depleted T cells, or PBMCs came the material, which was cDNA or gDNA.

Study processing details: Using reference gene primer amplification, nucleated cell counts were estimated. Profiling relied on immunoSEQ multiplex PCR, and the TCRdb table lists in-frame clones only, not all of them. The V and J calls and clone size are taken from that table; D and trimming were inferred from the DNA. The profile shows nearly 110,000 clones, about 80% of them singletons. CDR3 length: 14 amino acids. Germline-derived CDR1 and CDR2 are SGHRS and YFSETQ. V lost 0 bases and J 0 bases, leaving 7 bases between the germline ends. Sequencing used peripheral blood. The origin of this receptor is a man between 65 and 80 years old with acute or convalescent COVID-19. V is TRBV5-1 and J is TRBJ2-7, with no clear D. The CDR3 region has the DNA TGCGCCAGCAGCTTGGAAAGGAGCTCCTACGAGCAGTACTTC. Its protein product is CASSLERSSYEQYF.